A selection of T cell receptor beta chains follows, all from one sample in a study of CD8+CD57+ T cells in acquired aplastic anemia. TCRdb ran MiXCR on the reads and lists one entry per CDR3 protein. The table has about 190,000 distinct CDR3 sequences, approximately 52% seen once; the top ten hold about 15%. Sequenced: sorted CD4+, CD8+, or CD8+CD57+ T cells (not recorded which) from PBMCs. Every receptor here comes from a human donor in good health, serving as a control. Both conserved end residues are part of each CDR3. Fields, in order: D gene, J gene, clone size, V gene, CDR3 protein, CDR3 DNA. A D gene is named only where the DNA matches it firmly. The size of a clone is reported for some rows only, either as once, few or many, or as a class for expanded clones.

NA TRBJ1-2 NA TRBV15 CATEPGLLNYGYTF TGTGCCACTGAGCCGGGACTCTTAAACTATGGCTACACCTTC
TRBD2 TRBJ2-1 once TRBV10-3 CAISGQTSGGAYEQFF TGTGCCATCAGTGGTCAGACTAGCGGGGGGGCCTATGAGCAGTTCTTC
NA TRBJ1-1 NA TRBV15 CATSRERVEFMNTEAFF TGTGCCACCAGCAGAGAACGCGTGGAGTTCATGAACACTGAAGCTTTCTTT
NA TRBJ2-2 NA TRBV14 CASSQPRGCANTGELFF TGTGCCAGTAGCCAACCACGGGGCTGTGCGAACACCGGGGAGCTGTTTTTT
NA TRBJ2-7 NA TRBV10-3 CATSESPGVYEQYF TGTGCCACCAGTGAGTCGCCAGGGGTCTACGAGCAGTACTTC
TRBD2 TRBJ2-2 many TRBV30 CAGLAGTNTGELFF TGTGCCGGCCTAGCGGGGACGAACACCGGGGAGCTGTTTTTT
TRBD1 TRBJ1-2 few TRBV24-1 CATSDSTGASDMSGYTF TGTGCCACCAGTGACTCAACAGGGGCCTCTGATATGAGTGGCTACACCTTC
TRBD1 TRBJ1-1 NA TRBV7-2 CASSVLDRGPAFF TGTGCCAGCAGCGTACTAGACAGGGGGCCGGCTTTCTTT
NA TRBJ2-3 NA TRBV7-2 CASSYPGTDTQYF TGTGCCAGCAGCTACCCCGGGACAGATACGCAGTATTTT
TRBD1 TRBJ1-2 NA TRBV6-5 CASSPTGGLNYGYTF TGTGCCAGCAGCCCGACAGGGGGCCTTAACTATGGCTACACCTTC
TRBD1 TRBJ1-2 few TRBV15 CATSRRQGYGYTF TGTGCCACCAGCAGGCGACAGGGGTATGGCTACACCTTC
TRBD1 TRBJ1-2 NA TRBV20-1 CSAGTGDGYTF TGCAGTGCTGGGACAGGAGATGGCTACACCTTC
TRBD1 TRBJ2-5 NA TRBV2 CASSGQGAGETQYF TGTGCCAGCAGTGGACAGGGGGCAGGGGAGACCCAGTACTTC
TRBD2 TRBJ2-7 NA TRBV24-1 CAISDSSGLYEQYF TGCGCCATCAGTGATTCCTCGGGACTATACGAGCAGTACTTC
TRBD1 TRBJ1-5 many TRBV19 CASRRTGGNQPQHF TGTGCCAGCCGTCGGACAGGGGGCAATCAGCCCCAGCATTTT
TRBD1 TRBJ2-1 NA TRBV15 CATSTRTGYNEQFF TGTGCCACCAGCACGAGGACAGGCTACAATGAGCAGTTCTTC
TRBD2 TRBJ2-1 few TRBV6-2/TRBV6-3 CASSYSSGGANEQFF TGTGCCAGCAGTTACTCTAGCGGGGGGGCCAATGAGCAGTTCTTC
NA TRBJ1-6 few TRBV11-1 CASSIASGNSPLHF TGTGCCAGCAGCATTGCTTCCGGTAATTCACCCCTCCACTTT
NA TRBJ1-4 NA TRBV10-3 CAISESGDFRGEKLFF TGTGCCATCAGTGAGTCGGGGGACTTCAGAGGGGAGAAACTGTTTTTT
TRBD1 TRBJ2-7 NA TRBV5-1 CASSLADGTGGYEQYF TGCGCCAGCAGCTTGGCCGATGGGACAGGGGGCTACGAGCAGTACTTC
TRBD2 TRBJ2-1 NA TRBV20-1 CSAVAGDSYNEQFF TGCAGTGCGGTGGCGGGGGACTCCTACAATGAGCAGTTCTTC
NA TRBJ2-7 NA TRBV10-3 CAISSTGGKYEQYF TGTGCCATCAGCTCCACCGGGGGAAAGTACGAGCAGTACTTC
NA TRBJ2-3 NA TRBV7-6 CASSTRGGVAYNEQYF TGTGCCAGCAGCACCCGAGGGGGGGTGGCATACAATGAGCAGTATTTT
NA TRBJ2-7 few TRBV2 CASTPGPLSYEQYF TGTGCCAGCACCCCGGGACCTCTCTCCTACGAGCAGTACTTC
TRBD2 TRBJ2-1 NA TRBV29-1 CSVDRIAGGINEQFF TGCAGCGTTGACCGAATAGCGGGAGGTATCAATGAGCAGTTCTTC
NA TRBJ2-7 once TRBV19 CASSKGQTYEQYF TGTGCCAGTAGTAAGGGGCAGACCTACGAGCAGTACTTC
NA TRBJ2-2 many TRBV11-3 CASSLLPTGELFF TGTGCCAGCAGCTTACTGCCCACCGGGGAGCTGTTTTTT
NA TRBJ1-5 many TRBV14 CASSPGQNQPQHF TGTGCCAGCAGCCCTGGACAGAATCAGCCCCAGCATTTT
TRBD2 TRBJ2-7 NA TRBV6-6 CASSYVRGVGYEQYF TGTGCCAGCAGTTACGTTCGGGGGGTGGGCTACGAGCAGTACTTC
TRBD2 TRBJ2-3 NA TRBV7-2 CASSLSAGLAGGGASTDTQYF TGTGCCAGCAGCTTAAGCGCGGGACTAGCGGGGGGAGGGGCTAGCACAGATACGCAGTATTTT
NA TRBJ1-5 many TRBV6-2/TRBV6-3 CASREDGDSNQPQHF TGTGCCAGCAGGGAGGACGGGGATAGCAATCAGCCCCAGCATTTT
TRBD1 TRBJ1-1 many TRBV4-1 CASQSPTGGTEAFF TGCGCCAGTCAGAGTCCGACAGGGGGCACTGAAGCTTTCTTT
NA TRBJ1-6 many TRBV25-1 CASSEQINSPLHF TGTGCCAGCAGTGAACAGATTAATTCACCCCTCCACTTT
TRBD1 TRBJ2-4 many TRBV19 CASSKDSTGTGGVGIQYF TGTGCCAGTAGTAAAGACTCGACCGGGACAGGGGGCGTCGGCATTCAGTACTTC
NA TRBJ1-2 NA TRBV10-3 CAISESGSVGYTF TGTGCCATCAGTGAGTCCGGCAGCGTTGGCTACACCTTC
NA TRBJ1-1 NA TRBV20-1 CSARDRADEAFF TGCAGTGCTAGAGATCGAGCAGACGAAGCTTTCTTT
NA TRBJ2-7 few TRBV7-3 CASSLDGRGYEQYF TGTGCCAGCAGCTTAGACGGGAGAGGCTACGAGCAGTACTTC
NA TRBJ1-4 NA TRBV7-2 CASSLGLHPGGEKLFF TGTGCCAGCAGCTTGGGGTTACACCCGGGTGGGGAAAAACTGTTTTTT
NA TRBJ1-6 NA TRBV7-9 CASSLLDNSPLHF TGTGCCAGCAGCCTCCTCGATAATTCACCCCTCCACTTT
NA TRBJ2-1 once TRBV5-1 CASSLIGNYNKQSF TGTGCCAGCAGCCTCATAGGGAACTACAACAAGCAGTCCTTC
TRBD1 TRBJ2-7 few TRBV15 CATSIVGQYSYEQYF TGTGCCACCAGCATTGTGGGACAGTACTCCTACGAGCAGTACTTC
NA TRBJ1-1 many TRBV7-7 CASSLAWGTEAFF TGTGCTAGCAGCTTAGCTTGGGGCACTGAAGCTTTCTTT
TRBD1 TRBJ1-2 many TRBV19 CASSRGQVPWDGYTF TGTGCCAGTAGTCGCGGACAGGTGCCGTGGGATGGCTACACCTTC
TRBD2 TRBJ2-1 few TRBV7-8 CASSYRIWTSGGASNEQFF TGTGCCAGCAGTTACCGAATATGGACTAGCGGGGGGGCGTCCAATGAGCAGTTCTTC
NA TRBJ1-1 NA TRBV20-1 CQPIRDTEAFF TGCCAGCCGATCCGGGACACTGAAGCTTTCTTT
NA TRBJ1-6 NA TRBV5-5 CASSESVGHSYNSPLHF TGTGCCAGCAGCGAGAGTGTGGGACACTCCTATAATTCACCCCTCCACTTT
TRBD1 TRBJ2-7 NA TRBV5-1 CASRMTGGYEQYF TGCGCCAGCAGGATGACAGGGGGCTACGAGCAGTACTTC
NA TRBJ1-6 NA TRBV14 CASSPMAREYSPLHF TGTGCCAGCAGCCCGATGGCGCGAGAGTATTCACCCCTCCACTTT
NA TRBJ1-2 NA TRBV7-8 CASSSGPSRHGYTF TGTGCCAGCAGCTCAGGGCCGAGCCGCCATGGCTACACCTTC
NA TRBJ1-1 NA TRBV27 CASSLRPQGRGVNTEAFF TGTGCCAGCAGTTTGAGACCTCAGGGGAGGGGGGTGAACACTGAAGCTTTCTTT
TRBD1 TRBJ1-6 few TRBV19 CASSGTGDNSPLHF TGTGCCAGTAGCGGGACAGGGGATAATTCACCCCTCCACTTT
NA TRBJ2-7 once TRBV2 CASSPKRDRIYEQYF TGTGCCAGCAGTCCTAAAAGAGACAGAATTTACGAGCAGTACTTC
NA TRBJ2-7 many TRBV7-9 CASSGRGNYEQYF TGTGCCAGCAGCGGGAGGGGGAACTACGAGCAGTACTTC
NA TRBJ2-7 many TRBV6-5 CASSYGDEQYF TGTGCCAGCAGTTACGGGGACGAGCAGTACTTC
TRBD1 TRBJ1-5 many TRBV6-2/TRBV6-3 CASSWTGGSNQPQHF TGTGCCAGCAGTTGGACAGGGGGTAGCAATCAGCCCCAGCATTTT
NA TRBJ2-5 many TRBV9 CASSAQGGGLGTQYF TGTGCCAGCAGCGCACAAGGGGGGGGCTTGGGGACCCAGTACTTC
NA TRBJ2-7 NA TRBV29-1 CSPVGGPTHYEQYF TGCAGCCCAGTCGGAGGGCCCACGCATTACGAGCAGTACTTC
NA TRBJ2-7 NA TRBV10-3 CAISEQGGGSYEQYF TGTGCCATCAGTGAGCAGGGCGGAGGCTCCTACGAGCAGTACTTC
NA TRBJ2-3 NA TRBV20-1 CSARVSGNRQYF TGCAGTGCTAGAGTTTCGGGTAATCGGCAGTATTTT
TRBD1 TRBJ2-7 NA TRBV12-3/TRBV12-4 CASSLGTGYEQYF TGTGCCAGCAGTTTAGGGACAGGGTACGAGCAGTACTTC